This TCR beta chain was recovered during a study of cytomegalovirus exposure and HLA in healthy donors. Broader study findings: Compared with the approximately 680-donor mean, an Asian-associated ancestry cluster reportedly had fewer N-insertions, according to a later analysis. Among TCR beta chains, those listed as cytomegalovirus-associated numbered about 160. The authors later found HLA-associated TCR beta chains more clonally expanded than equally common others. Later analysis showed TCR association rates varying by HLA locus, highest for DRB1 and lowest for HLA-C.

Of note for this clone: The antigen is undetermined.

PCR used 60 Vbeta primers and 13 Jbeta primers. The assay was immunoSEQ multiplex PCR, and TCRdb's table has in-frame clones only and misses some. Seen here are more than 200,000 clones, roughly 80% observed once, and the top ten hold approximately 0.22%. The CDR3 is made up of 16 amino acids. V gave up 2 bases and J gave up 0 bases, with 14 bases separating them. In germline, CDR1 is KGHSH, CDR2 LQKENI. This chain joins TRBV18 and TRBJ2-7; a possible D gene is TRBD1 (6 bases). What was sequenced was PBMCs. The sequence came from a girl aged 2-10 years in good health and CMV-seronegative. The CDR3 spells CASSPRGIFNSYEQYF. CDR3 bases: TGTGCCAGCTCACCAAGGGGGATTTTTAACTCCTACGAGCAGTACTTC.